This T cell receptor beta chain came from a study of PD-L1 blockade in urothelial cancer (dated by TCRdb to about 2017). About the investigation overall: Therapy was started at some point between 2014 and 2016 for all patients, and atezolizumab 1,200 mg was administered intravenously every 3 weeks. About 90% of the roughly 29 patients were males with bladder-origin urothelial cancer, and about 60% of the 29 reported a prior smoking history. An ECOG performance status of 0 or 1 was recorded for the patients, and 0 to 3 prior chemotherapy regimens had been received by the patients. Blood samples were analyzed at 3 weeks after treatment start (second dose) and at 6 weeks after treatment start. A median of about 150,000 T cells and roughly 80,000 unique TCRs was obtained from blood samples, and a median clonality of approximately 0.08 was observed. The study, an exploratory multi-omic analysis, examined somatic, immune and clinical correlates of response to PD-L1 blockade with atezolizumab in urothelial cancer. Pretreatment tumor samples, along with matched peripheral blood collected serially before and after atezolizumab treatment, underwent TCR sequencing. Durable clinical benefit meant progression-free survival longer than 6 months, and TCR features were also tested against progression-free and overall survival. In the same patients, pretreatment tumors underwent whole exome sequencing and RNA sequencing in addition to TCR sequencing. Fewer than ten patients reached durable clinical benefit, while some 21 patients did not. Pretreatment blood TCR-seq was available for 27 to 30 patients, at least one posttreatment blood collection was obtained for approximately 24 patients, and tumor TCR-seq was available for approximately 24 patients.

Sequences SGHAT (CDR1) and FQNNGV (CDR2) are obtained from the germline V gene. The CDR3 numbers 15 residues from cysteine through phenylalanine. This entry keeps only the CDR3 DNA: 45 bases, framed from base 1. The V and J ends are trimmed by 5 bases and 6 bases, leaving 19 bases between them. A total of roughly 30 patients with locally advanced or metastatic urothelial carcinoma, treated at Memorial Sloan Kettering on a trial protocol, made up the cohort. Peripheral blood mononuclear cells were collected pretreatment and during treatment, at between 1 and 8 total time points per patient. The Qiagen DNeasy Blood extraction kit was used to purify genomic DNA from total PBMCs and from tumor samples. PBMCs were collected pretreatment and during treatment and were isolated and stored as previously described. Synthetic TCR analog templates were spiked into each PCR so that absolute template abundance could be estimated from read counts. The immunoSEQ assay used bias-controlled V and J gene primers to amplify TCRbeta CDR3 regions from genomic DNA. Rearranged TCRbeta segments were sequenced at approximately 20X coverage. Per the original workflow: Clustering was used to correct sequencing errors, and CDR3s were annotated against IMGT to assign V, D and J genes. Downstream analyses used only productive TCRbeta rearrangements, leaving out any out-of-frame or stop-codon sequences. Clonality was computed as one minus Shannon entropy normalized by the log of the number of unique productive sequences. Clones differing between time points or between blood and tumor were identified using Fisher's exact test with Benjamini-Hochberg correction, with an adjusted p below 0.01 applied as the threshold. Here the immuneACCESS table is served through TCRdb, limited to in-frame sequences with V and J called. Missing clones are a known gap in these copies; in checked studies unresolved V genes cover under half, and the rest lacks a known reason. V and J calls and clone size are given by that table; D and trimming were obtained from the DNA. The sample profile shows 57,000 or so clones; about four fifths of them were found once. 4.5% of the sample is taken by the ten largest.

Overall results and qualifications from the work: Improved progression-free and overall survival was found to be associated with pretreatment peripheral blood TCR clonality below the median. Because the sample size was small (n ≈ 27) and many of the analyses were exploratory, the results are meant to be hypothesis-generating. Patients with durable benefit showed greater expansion of tumor-associated TCR clones in peripheral blood 3 weeks after starting treatment (n of about 21, p = 0.022).

The table lists this clone with a count of one. This receptor's antigen is unknown. It has no much larger one-base neighbor in the sample; base qualities were not kept. In this chain, TRBV11-2 is recombined with TRBJ1-2, with a weak D call of TRBD1 (5 bases match). The receptor was isolated from a man in his 70s with urothelial cancer. This specimen consisted of PBMCs, obtained around atezolizumab (anti-PD-L1) treatment. Here is the DNA: TGTGCCAGCAGCCGAGCTCCGGAGGGGAGGGATGGCTACACCTTC. Translated, it reads CASSRAPEGRDGYTF.